The next 10 T cell receptor beta chains were all read from a single sample in a study of shared clonotypes between healthy human individuals. Sequenced by immunoSEQ multiplex PCR; TCRdb stores in-frame clones only, minus some. Of about 2.3 million clones in the sample, 93% were seen once. The sequencing sample was made of naive CD4+ T cells from PBMCs. The subset was: CD45RA+ positively selected. The receptors here all came from a man younger than 35 in good health. Some clones in this sample may be carry-over from other donors' samples.

V is TRBV18 and J is TRBJ2-7; D unresolved. Germline CDR1 is KGHSH and CDR2 is LQKENI. V lost 4 bases, J lost 2 bases, and 12 bases lay in between. The CDR3 contains 14 residues. DNA for the CDR3: TGTGCCAGCTCACTTGGACGGGCCACCTACGAGCAGTACTTC. Residues: CASSLGRATYEQYF.

This chain uses TRBV5-1 with TRBJ2-1, with 8 positions matching TRBD2. Per the germline V gene, CDR1 is SGHRS and CDR2 is YFSETQ. Trimming at V came to 0 bases and at J to 3 bases, leaving 5 bases not matched to a gene. The CDR3 length is 16 residues. CDR3 sequence: CASSLGGGGNYNEQFF. The CDR3 bases are TGCGCCAGCAGCTTGGGAGGCGGGGGGAACTACAATGAGCAGTTCTTC.

Concerning this clone: The same CDR3 arises from other DNA sequences in this sample as well. CDR3 loop: CASSLTQGNTEAFF. The DNA for the CDR3 is TGTGCCAGCAGCCTAACCCAGGGGAACACTGAAGCTTTCTTT. This chain connects TRBV7-9 to TRBJ1-1; D is possibly TRBD1 (5 bases). Trimming pared 5 bases from V and 1 base from J, leaving 11 bases between. This CDR3 has 14 residues. CDR1 SEHNR and CDR2 FQNEAQ come from the germline V gene (reference sequence).

CDR3 in amino acids: CASSRGPTDTQYF. DNA for the CDR3: TGTGCCAGCAGTAGGGGGCCCACAGATACGCAGTATTTT. The V gene is TRBV2, the J gene TRBJ2-3, with TRBD1 matching over 7 bases. V gave up 5 bases and J gave up 2 bases; unmatched junction bases: 1. The CDR3 contains 13 residues. CDR1 SNHLY and CDR2 FYNNEI come from the germline V gene.

The genes are TRBV28 and TRBJ1-5, with D possibly TRBD1 on 5 matching bases. The CDR3 runs to 16 residues. The germline V gene encodes CDR1 MDHEN and CDR2 SYDVKM. The V end lost 2 bases, the J end lost 0 bases, and 11 bases lay between the germline ends. CDR3 protein: CASSLQGPPSNQPQHF. Here the CDR3 DNA reads TGTGCCAGCAGTTTACAGGGACCCCCTAGCAATCAGCCCCAGCATTTT.

This sequence joins TRBV15 and TRBJ2-7, with D perhaps TRBD1 (5 bases). The V end lost 0 bases, the J end lost 3 bases, and 9 bases lay between the germline ends. Per germline, CDR1 LNHNV and CDR2 YYDKDF (reference sequence). CDR3 length: 14 amino acids. The CDR3 region is CATSRDLRDYEQYF. CDR3 nucleotides: TGTGCCACCAGCAGAGATCTCAGGGACTACGAGCAGTACTTC.

The chain couples TRBV5-1 to TRBJ2-7; tentatively, D is TRBD1 (5 bases). The germline V gene has CDR1 SGHRS and CDR2 YFSETQ. With 4 bases removed from V and 5 bases from J, the gap between germline ends came to 16 bases. This CDR3 has 14 amino acids. The CDR3 sequence: CASSVQGQVNEQYF. The DNA for the CDR3 is TGCGCCAGCAGCGTGCAGGGTCAGGTTAACGAGCAGTACTTC.

The chain employs TRBV5-4 and TRBJ2-7, with 14 bases fitting TRBD2. The V segment lost 0 bases and the J segment 3 bases; nucleotides outside the gene matches: 2. This CDR3 is built from 16 residues. Germline loops: CDR1 SGHNT, CDR2 YYREEE (reference sequence). CDR3 bases: TGTGCCAGCAGCTTGGGGGGACTAGCGGGAGTCTACGAGCAGTACTTC. Translation gives CASSLGGLAGVYEQYF.

V gene TRBV9 combines with J gene TRBJ1-4; the D gene is possibly TRBD1 (5 bases). The CDR3 spans 15 residues. From germline, CDR1 is SGDLS and CDR2 YYNGEE. V was pared by 0 bases and J by 3 bases, with 9 bases between. For the CDR3, the DNA is TGTGCCAGCAGCGTAGGACAGCAGTCTAATGAAAAACTGTTTTTT. Protein product: CASSVGQQSNEKLFF.

This sequence joins TRBV28 and TRBJ1-2; D remains unclear. CDR1 MDHEN and CDR2 SYDVKM come from the germline V gene. The CDR3 consists of 12 residues. The V gene lost 9 bases and the J gene lost 6 bases, with 14 bases spanning the gap. The CDR3 loop reads CASSIRRNGYTF. Here the CDR3 DNA reads TGTGCCAGTTCAATCCGTAGGAATGGCTACACCTTC.